This T cell receptor beta chain comes out of a study of PD-L1 blockade in urothelial cancer. On the study more broadly: In the patient group, about 90% of the roughly 29 were males with bladder-origin urothelial cancer. Analyzed time points were 3 weeks (second dose) and 6 weeks after therapy began. Broader study findings: Clones that were tumor-associated expanded more in the blood of durable-benefit patients at 3 weeks.

On this clone: The antigen is not known.

This sample's time point: pretreatment peripheral blood. Trimming removed 3 bases at V and 0 bases at J, with 7 bases between. CDR1 SGDLS and CDR2 YYNGEE come from the germline V gene. The CDR3 sequence is 15 residues long. The method was immunoSEQ multiplex PCR; TCRdb's version includes in-frame clones alone and lacks a portion of them. The data contain 100,000 to 150,000 clones, approximately 84% of them seen just once; the ten biggest clones take up roughly 2.9%. The receptor was derived from a man aged 50-60 years with urothelial cancer. The starting material was PBMCs, obtained around atezolizumab (anti-PD-L1) treatment. J is TRBJ1-6 and V is TRBV9, with a possible D match to TRBD1 (5 bases). The CDR3 DNA reads TGTGCCAGCAGCGGGGGGGGCTCCTATAATTCACCCCTCCACTTT. Translation gives CASSGGGSYNSPLHF.